The clone carrying this TCR beta chain is a singleton in its sample. The sample is drawn from a study of T cell responses to AZD1222 COVID-19 vaccine. V was trimmed by 4 bases and J by 0 bases, leaving 12 bases between them. The CDR3 spans 16 residues. Germline CDR1 and CDR2: MGHRA and YSYEKL. The method was immunoSEQ multiplex PCR; TCRdb's version includes in-frame clones alone and lacks a portion of them. The sample lists roughly 170,000 clones, 91% occurring once. The rearrangement uses TRBV4-1 and TRBJ1-4, with D unresolved. The sequence derives from an adult in good health. The source material was peripheral blood, sampled on day 0 of AZD1222 vaccination. Written as DNA, the CDR3 is TGCGCCAGCAGCCGCCGAACGGCAGCAACTAATGAAAAACTGTTTTTT. Protein product: CASSRRTAATNEKLFF.